This TCR beta chain was recorded in a study of T cell changes during pregnancy in multiple sclerosis. Germline CDR1 SGHTA, CDR2 FQGNSA. Trimming took off 5 bases at V and 13 bases at J, with 17 bases between the two ends. CDR3 length equals 12 residues. Only in-frame clones appear in the TCRdb table, and some are missing; sequencing was by immunoSEQ multiplex PCR. The sample contains roughly 70,000 clones, approximately 90% of which appear only once. This clone was observed once. The input for sequencing was peripheral blood, taken in the third trimester of pregnancy. This chain joins TRBV7-2 and TRBJ2-5; a possible D gene is TRBD2 (6 bases). The source is a female donor with multiple sclerosis, enrolled in a pregnancy study. The CDR3 protein is CASSPNRDSPYF. DNA for the CDR3: TGTGCCAGCAGCCCAAACCGGGACTCCCCGTACTTC.